The T cell receptor beta chain under discussion was sequenced for a study of T cell changes during pregnancy in multiple sclerosis. The V gene lost 5 bases and the J gene lost 4 bases, with 14 bases spanning the gap. Germline-derived CDR1 and CDR2 are GTSNPN and SVGIG (reference sequence). The CDR3 is made up of 14 amino acids. The data were produced by immunoSEQ multiplex PCR, yet TCRdb's version contains in-frame clones alone and is incomplete. The data contain tens of thousands of clones, about nine tenths of them singletons. The chain is built from TRBV30 and TRBJ2-2, with TRBD1 as a possible D gene (6 bases). The sample was CD8+ T cells from peripheral blood mononuclear cells, taken in the first trimester of pregnancy. The receptor was isolated from a female donor with multiple sclerosis, enrolled in a pregnancy study. This CDR3 reads CAWEPGHRTGELFF. DNA of the CDR3: TGTGCCTGGGAACCGGGACACCGCACCGGGGAGCTGTTTTTT.